This entry features one T cell receptor (beta chain) sequence. As yet, its antigen is unknown. Trimming cost V 2 bases and J 9 bases, with 17 bases left between them. This CDR3 region has 16 residues. Germline CDR1 and CDR2: SEHNR and FQNEAQ (reference sequence). Sequencing used immunoSEQ multiplex PCR; TCRdb keeps in-frame clones, though not all of them. This sample carries about 89,000 clones, 70% to 90% of them seen once, and the ten largest clones take 0.25% to 0.35%. This sample stems from a study of OX40 agonist ivuxolimab in advanced cancers. Study findings and constraints: Both blood CD4+ and CD8+ T cells showed clonal growth by week 6 at 0.1 to 3.0 mg/kg.

The sequence was collected from an adult with an advanced solid tumor such as melanoma, head and neck, liver or kidney cancer. This specimen was CD4+ or CD8+ T cells sorted from blood, taken in a trial of the OX40 agonist ivuxolimab. This chain connects TRBV7-9 to TRBJ1-6; maybe TRBD1 (5 bases). The CDR3 spells CASSLSQDRFGSPLHF. The CDR3 region has the DNA TGTGCCAGCAGCTTATCACAGGATCGTTTTGGTTCACCCCTCCACTTT.